The 10 T cell receptor beta chains reported below all come from one sample, sequenced in a study of vaccination and CD4 T cells after COVID-19. The antigens these receptors bind are not known. The time point denotes: late sampling 161 to 241 days after vaccination in a few convalescent patients. The treatment is: approximately 9-day PBMC culture with coronavirus spike peptide pools or control peptides (ViraFEST assay). The Oncomine TCR Beta short-read assay was what sequenced the DNA obtained from cultured CD4+ T cells. MiXCR was run by TCRdb on the PCR reads, yielding one entry per CDR3 protein. In the table there are approximately 22,000 distinct CDR3 sequences, 30% to 45% of which are singletons. Sequencing used CD4+ T cells from blood, cultured in vitro, obtained about 7 months after SARS-CoV-2 vaccination. The receptor source for this set is a human donor who had recovered from COVID-19.

DNA for the CDR3: TGTGCCAGCAGTTACTGGGGCAATCAGCCCCAGCATTTT. Amino acids: CASSYWGNQPQHF. The chain links TRBV6-2 or TRBV6-3 to TRBJ1-5; D is ambiguous. V dropped 1 base and J dropped 2 bases, with 3 bases sitting between them. There are 13 residues in the CDR3. CDR1 and CDR2 from the germline V gene are MNHEY and SVGEGT.

This clonotype showed up just a few times. The chain combines TRBV24-1 with TRBJ1-3, with unresolved D. Germline V gene data show CDR1 as KGHDR and CDR2 as SFDVKD. V was pared by 0 bases and J by 2 bases, with 7 bases between. There are 15 residues in the CDR3. CDR3 amino acids: CATSDLQTPGNTIYF. For the CDR3, the DNA is TGTGCCACCAGTGATTTGCAGACTCCTGGAAACACCATATATTTT.

V usage is TRBV7-2 and J usage is TRBJ2-1; D not resolved. This CDR3 region has 13 residues. Germline V gives CDR1 SGHTA, CDR2 FQGNSA. With 4 bases removed from V and 8 bases from J, the gap between germline ends came to 12 bases. The DNA for the CDR3 is TGTGCCAGCAGCTCACGGGTGGGTGATGAGCAGTTCTTC. Encoded protein: CASSSRVGDEQFF.

The J gene is TRBJ2-7, the V gene TRBV10-3, with D possibly called TRBD1 or TRBD2 (5 bases each). V gave up 2 bases and J gave up 6 bases, with 11 bases separating them. The CDR3 is 13 amino acids. Looked up from germline, CDR1 is ENHRY and CDR2 is SYGVKD. CDR3 sequence (DNA): TGTGCCATCAGTGAGGGGGGAAGGGGCGAGCAGTACTTC. Translating gives CAISEGGRGEQYF.

The chain combines TRBV20-1 with TRBJ2-3, with D maybe TRBD2 (5 bases). V lost 6 bases and J lost 4, with 20 bases in between. The CDR3 is 15 residues long. Germline V lookup: CDR1 DFQATT, CDR2 SNEGSKA (reference sequence). CDR3 bases: TGCAGTGCAGCGGATGAGAGGCCACCGGCAGATACGCAGTATTTT. This gives the protein CSAADERPPADTQYF.

This clonotype was detected only a few times. The chain is built from TRBV7-9 and TRBJ1-5; possible D gene TRBD1, 6 bases. V was clipped by 5 bases and J by 2 bases, with 10 bases between them. CDR1 and CDR2 (germline): SEHNR, FQNEAQ (reference sequence). CDR3 size: 14 residues. The CDR3 region is CASSDRQGNQPQHF. Written as DNA, the CDR3 is TGTGCCAGCAGCGACAGACAGGGCAATCAGCCCCAGCATTTT.

Relative to its sample, this clonotype is medium-sized (0.01 to 0.1%). This chain links TRBV24-1 with TRBJ1-2, with a weak D call TRBD1 (5 bases). Germline V gives CDR1 KGHDR, CDR2 SFDVKD. Trimming shortened V by 7 bases and J by 6 bases, and 20 bases separated the two germline ends. There are 15 residues in the CDR3. DNA of the CDR3: TGTGCCACCAGCCCGGCTGGGGCCAGGCGAGATGGCTACACCTTC. Translation gives CATSPAGARRDGYTF.

The CDR3 loop is CASIGIGRGSGANVLTF. For the CDR3, the DNA is TGTGCCAGCATTGGCATCGGCAGGGGGTCTGGGGCCAACGTCCTGACTTTC. V and J are TRBV6-1 and TRBJ2-6; 7 bases match TRBD1. The J segment lost 1 base and the V segment lost 7 bases, leaving 10 bases of the junction unmatched. This CDR3 region has 17 residues. CDR1 MNHNS and CDR2 SASEGT come from the germline V gene.

The V and J genes are TRBV7-2 and TRBJ2-7, with D hard to call. V shed 3 bases and J shed 2 bases, with 11 bases lying between them. The CDR3 is 14 amino acids. In germline, CDR1 is SGHTA, CDR2 FQGNSA. CDR3 DNA sequence: TGTGCCAGCAGCTTGTCCGGACGTACCTACGAGCAGTACTTC. Its protein product is CASSLSGRTYEQYF. Filled out from reference TRBV7-2 and TRBJ2-7, the complete variable domain reads GAGVSQSPSNKVTEKGKDVELRCDPISGHTALYWYRQSLGQGLEFLIYFQGNSAPDKSGLPSDRFSAERTGGSVSTLTIQRTQQEDSAVYLCASSLSGRTYEQYFGPGTRLTVT.

This clonotype occurred a few times. This rearrangement joins TRBV6-5 to TRBJ2-7, with 9 positions matching TRBD2. Losses at the gene ends were 0 bases for V and 5 bases for J; bases not matched to a gene: 14. Germline CDR1 and CDR2: MNHEY and SVGAGI. This CDR3 is built from 18 residues. CDR3 sequence (DNA): TGTGCCAGCAGTTACTCGCTGAGGTTAGCGGGAGTTATCGACGAGCAGTACTTC. This translates into CASSYSLRLAGVIDEQYF.